These 10 T cell receptor beta chains were sequenced from one sample in a study of T-cell memory formation after mild COVID-19. TCRdb used MiXCR to reprocess the 5' RACE reads, holding one entry per CDR3 protein. The sample lists 550,000 to 600,000 distinct CDR3 sequences, approximately 21% occurring once. Sequencing was done on a sample of PBMCs or a T cell subset sorted from them (not recorded which). These receptors were collected from an adult woman who had mild COVID-19 (a few samples of this study predate the infection). Cell type and time point are not known.

The chain links TRBV24-1 to TRBJ2-2; no clear D gene. Germline-derived CDR1 and CDR2 are KGHDR and SFDVKD. The CDR3 is made up of 13 amino acids. The ends were cut back, 3 bases at V and 4 bases at J, with 5 bases in the middle. This CDR3 is CATSDPLTGELFF. CDR3 DNA sequence: TGTGCCACCAGTGATCCTCTCACCGGGGAGCTGTTTTTT.

This clonotype turned up a few times. This chain uses TRBV6-5 with TRBJ2-7, with TRBD2 matching 9 bases. Trimming cost V 8 bases and J 3 bases; bases outside gene matches: 5. This CDR3 comprises 13 residues. The V gene's germline CDR1 is MNHEY and CDR2 SVGAGI. The CDR3 spells CASRVTSGYEQYF. The CDR3 DNA reads TGTGCCAGCCGGGTGACTAGCGGCTACGAGCAGTACTTC.

The chain is built from TRBV20-1 and TRBJ2-5; no definite D call. This CDR3 has 12 amino acids. V lost 3 bases, J lost 4 bases, and 9 bases lay in between. The germline gives CDR1 DFQATT, CDR2 SNEGSKA (reference sequence). CDR3 region: CSASTVGETQYF. The CDR3 region has the DNA TGCAGTGCTAGTACTGTAGGAGAGACCCAGTACTTC.

The chain combines TRBV19 with TRBJ2-7; D may be TRBD1 (5 bases). In germline, CDR1 is LNHDA, CDR2 SQIVND (reference sequence). The CDR3 is 14 amino acids. V gave up 7 bases and J gave up 5 bases, with 18 bases separating them. The CDR3 coding sequence is TGTGCCAGTACCTCGCCCCAGGGTCTCCACGAGCAGTACTTC. It encodes CASTSPQGLHEQYF. Full variable domain (missing parts from reference TRBV19 and TRBJ2-7): DGGITQSPKYLFRKEGQNVTLSCEQNLNHDAMYWYRQDPGQGLRLIYYSQIVNDFQKGDIAEGYSVSREKKESFPLTVTSAQKNPTAFYLCASTSPQGLHEQYFGPGTRLTVT.

This sequence joins TRBV9 and TRBJ2-3; a weak D match, TRBD1 (6 bases). Trimming pared 3 bases from V and 0 bases from J, leaving 17 bases between. The CDR3 spans 17 residues. The germline V gene has CDR1 SGDLS and CDR2 YYNGEE. The CDR3 DNA reads TGTGCCAGCAGCGCCCCCACCGGGACACCCAGCACAGATACGCAGTATTTT. It codes for CASSAPTGTPSTDTQYF.

This clonotype occurred a few times. The CDR3 region has the DNA TGCGCCAGCAGCTACGGGGCAGAGGGAAACACCATATATTTT. It is translated as CASSYGAEGNTIYF. This chain joins TRBV5-1 and TRBJ1-3; a weak D match, TRBD1 (5 bases). Trimming pared 3 bases from V and 4 bases from J, leaving 11 bases between. Per germline, CDR1 SGHRS and CDR2 YFSETQ. The CDR3 is made up of 14 amino acids.

This clonotype was recorded a few times. CDR3 in amino acids: CASSSRRGDQPQHF. The DNA of the CDR3 is TGTGCCAGCAGCTCCAGACGGGGGGATCAGCCCCAGCATTTT. The chain carries TRBV7-2 and TRBJ1-5; TRBD1 is a possible D gene (5 bases). V was shortened by 4 bases and J by 5 bases, with 12 bases between the two germline ends. Germline V gene lookup returns CDR1 SGHTA and CDR2 FQGNSA. The CDR3 covers 14 residues.

This clonotype was found a few times. This sequence joins TRBV7-8 and TRBJ2-2; 8 bases agree with TRBD2. Germline-derived CDR1 and CDR2 are SGHVS and FQNEAQ. With V trimmed by 3 bases and J by 4 bases, 16 bases remained unmatched. This CDR3 has 19 residues. This chain's CDR3 is CASSFIAGPGGWVTGELFF. The CDR3 DNA sequence: TGTGCCAGCAGCTTTATAGCGGGACCCGGGGGATGGGTCACCGGGGAGCTGTTTTTT.

The V and J genes are TRBV7-8 and TRBJ1-1; perhaps TRBD1 as D (5 bases). This CDR3 comprises 13 residues. Deletions cut 6 bases from V and 11 bases from J, with 19 bases between. Per germline, CDR1 SGHVS and CDR2 FQNEAQ. The CDR3 DNA reads as TGTGCCAGCAGACCGGGGACTCTCGCGGGGGCTTTCTTT. Amino acids: CASRPGTLAGAFF.

This clonotype has a handful of counts. This chain joins TRBV10-3 and TRBJ1-1; unclear D gene. The V gene lost 4 bases and the J gene lost 4 bases, with 13 bases spanning the gap. Per the germline V gene, CDR1 is ENHRY and CDR2 is SYGVKD. There are 14 residues in the CDR3. The CDR3 DNA is TGTGCCATCAGTGGAAGCTTTCTAGGCACTGAAGCTTTCTTT. Its translation: CAISGSFLGTEAFF.